The 27 T cell receptor beta chains below all came from one sample that was sequenced in a study of blood T cells in healthy people across ages. A second PCR of roughly 7 to 11 cycles used a sample-barcoded 5' primer and a J-beta primer mix. TCRdb re-called the 5' RACE reads through MiXCR, storing one row per CDR3 protein. Among approximately 800,000 distinct CDR3 sequences, roughly 64% were seen once, and the ten largest hold around 22%. Specimen: blood. The source is a man aged 25-45 years in good health.

This clonotype was counted only a few times. The V and J genes are TRBV20-1 and TRBJ1-6, with D perhaps TRBD1 (6 bases). The CDR3 is 13 amino acids. Germline-derived CDR1 and CDR2 are DFQATT and SNEGSKA (reference sequence). The CDR3 loop reads CGVNRPGVSPLHF. DNA for the CDR3: TGCGGGGTTAATAGGCCAGGGGTTTCACCCCTCCACTTT.

The chain combines TRBV6-4 with TRBJ2-2; TRBD1 might be the D (5 bases). CDR1 and CDR2 from the germline V gene are MRHNA and SNTAGT. V was shortened by 2 bases and J by 4 bases, with 5 bases between the two germline ends. The CDR3 spans 13 residues. CDR3 in amino acids: CASSDRGTGELFF. The DNA for the CDR3 is TGTGCCAGCAGTGACAGGGGCACCGGGGAGCTGTTTTTT.

This clonotype was picked up a small number of times. The J gene is TRBJ2-1, the V gene TRBV6-5, with D perhaps TRBD1 (6 bases). Per the germline V gene, CDR1 is MNHEY and CDR2 is SVGAGI. V dropped 2 bases and J dropped 4 bases, with 12 bases sitting between them. The CDR3 totals 15 residues. The CDR3, as DNA: TGTGCCAGCAGTTACGTCGGACAGCCTTACAATGAGCAGTTCTTC. This sequence encodes CASSYVGQPYNEQFF.

This clonotype was counted a few times. The chain combines TRBV5-6 with TRBJ2-4; D tentatively reads TRBD1 or TRBD2 (5 bases each). The CDR3 consists of 15 residues. Looked up from germline, CDR1 is SGHDT and CDR2 is YYEEEE. The V and J ends lost 4 bases and 7 bases respectively, with 18 bases between them. The CDR3: CASSTRRAGNNIQYF. The CDR3, as DNA: TGTGCCAGCAGCACACGGCGGGCAGGGAACAACATTCAGTACTTC.

The chain combines TRBV20-1 with TRBJ2-5; D is unresolved. The end of the DNA fits TRBJ2-7 better, so the J call may be wrong. This CDR3 is built from 11 residues. Germline-derived CDR1 and CDR2 are DFQATT and SNEGSKA (reference sequence). This CDR3 reads CSATRLGEQYF. The CDR3, as DNA: TGCAGTGCTACCCGCCTGGGCGAGCAGTACTTC.

The chain employs TRBV9 and TRBJ2-4; maybe TRBD2 (6 bases). Trimming removed 3 bases from V and 9 bases from J, with 16 bases in between. Germline lookup yields CDR1 SGDLS and CDR2 YYNGEE. This CDR3 comprises 14 residues. The CDR3: CASSAGTSVGIQYF. CDR3 nucleotide sequence: TGTGCCAGCAGCGCCGGGACTTCGGTCGGCATTCAGTACTTC.

This clonotype was counted only a few times. The V and J genes are TRBV24-1 and TRBJ2-1; D gene uncertain. Germline assignment: CDR1 KGHDR and CDR2 SFDVKD. This CDR3 comprises 13 residues. Trimming removed 3 bases at V and 8 bases at J, with 10 bases between. CDR3 DNA sequence: TGTGCCACCAGTGATAACACTCCCCATGAGCAGTTCTTC. It encodes CATSDNTPHEQFF.

This clonotype occurred a few times. The genes are TRBV6-1 and TRBJ2-1; D is perhaps TRBD1 (5 bases). CDR1 MNHNS and CDR2 SASEGT come from the germline V gene. The germline V and J ends were trimmed by 7 bases and 8 bases, with 12 bases remaining between them. CDR3 length: 12 amino acids. The CDR3 reads CASTAPGHEQFF. The CDR3 DNA sequence: TGTGCCAGCACCGCACCAGGGCATGAGCAGTTCTTC.

V and J are TRBV5-1 and TRBJ2-1; the D gene is possibly TRBD1 (6 bases). The germline CDR1 and CDR2 sequences are SGHRS and YFSETQ. This CDR3 has 15 amino acids. Trimming took 0 bases from V and 6 from J, leaving 13 bases between them. Here the CDR3 DNA reads TGCGCCAGCAGCTTGGCCCTTGGACAGTCCAATGAGCAGTTCTTC. It translates to CASSLALGQSNEQFF.

In this sample, this clonotype turned up a few times. V and J are TRBV21-1 and TRBJ2-7; the D call of TRBD2 is as the table states it, not checked on the DNA. TRBV21-1 is termed a pseudogene. The CDR3 runs 13 residues. The DNA for the CDR3 is TGTGCCAGCTTCCCTAGCGGTTCCTACGAGCAGTACTTC. It yields the protein CASFPSGSYEQYF.

V is TRBV7-9 and J is TRBJ2-7; D might be TRBD2 (5 bases). V lost 5 bases, J lost 0 bases, and 11 bases lay in between. CDR3 length: 14 amino acids. In germline, CDR1 is SEHNR, CDR2 FQNEAQ (reference sequence). CDR3 DNA: TGTGCCAGCAGCACCACGACTACCTCCTACGAGCAGTACTTC. It encodes CASSTTTTSYEQYF.

The chain employs TRBV7-9 and TRBJ2-5, with TRBD2 as a possible D gene (6 bases). Deletions cut 5 bases from V and 12 bases from J, with 19 bases between. The CDR3 spans 13 residues. In germline, CDR1 is SEHNR, CDR2 FQNEAQ (reference sequence). The CDR3 loop reads CASSPGGALLEYF. In DNA, the CDR3 is TGTGCCAGCAGCCCAGGCGGGGCTCTACTTGAGTACTTC.

The chain recombines TRBV18 with TRBJ2-7; 8 nucleotides align to TRBD2. Losses at the gene ends were 1 base for V and 6 bases for J; bases not matched to a gene: 5. Germline CDR1 and CDR2: KGHSH and LQKENI. This CDR3 spans 14 amino acids. CDR3 nucleotides: TGTGCCAGCTCACCACAAGCGGGAGTGGTCGAGCAGTACTTC. This translates into CASSPQAGVVEQYF.

The V and J genes are TRBV29-1 and TRBJ2-1; 8 bases match TRBD2. J lost 6 bases, V lost 7 bases, and 11 bases had no gene match. The CDR3 has 14 amino acids. Germline V gene sequence: CDR1 SQVTM, CDR2 ANQGSEA. In nucleotides, the CDR3 is TGCAGCGCTCCGGGACGAGCGGGAGTCAATGAGCAGTTCTTC. Protein: CSAPGRAGVNEQFF.

The chain employs TRBV10-3 and TRBJ2-4; 9 positions match TRBD1. Gene TRBJ2-7 matches the end of the DNA better, so the J call may be wrong. This CDR3 is built from 16 residues. In germline, CDR1 is ENHRY, CDR2 SYGVKD. CDR3 in amino acids: CAISRRRDRDPHEQYF. The CDR3 DNA follows: TGTGCCATCTCGCGACGCAGGGACAGGGATCCCCACGAGCAGTACTTC.

The chain uses TRBV4-2 and TRBJ1-4; D unclear. CDR1 is LGHNA, CDR2 YNFKEQ, per germline. The CDR3 loop spans 15 amino acids. Trimming took off 0 bases at V and 7 bases at J, with 12 bases between the two ends. This CDR3 reads CASSQDGQEGEKLFF. The CDR3 region has the DNA TGTGCCAGCAGCCAAGATGGGCAGGAGGGTGAAAAACTGTTTTTT.

Worth noting for this clonotype: At one end the junction does not follow the germline gene, possibly because of a read error. The rearrangement uses TRBV5-6 and TRBJ2-7; D is unclear. The J call may not be correct, given that the DNA end is closer to TRBJ2-5. Germline CDR1 reads SGHDT; CDR2 reads YYEEEE. The CDR3 is 13 amino acids. In DNA, the CDR3 is TGTGCCGGCAGCTTGGGCAGAAAAGAGACCCAGTACTTC. Amino acids: CAGSLGRKETQYF.

This sequence joins TRBV10-2 and TRBJ2-5, with TRBD2 matching over 7 bases. Germline V gene sequence: CDR1 WSHSY, CDR2 SAAADI. The V segment lost 4 bases and the J segment 5 bases; nucleotides outside the gene matches: 7. This CDR3 is built from 14 residues. The CDR3, as DNA: TGCGCCAGCAGTGGGGGAGGGTATCGTGAGACCCAGTACTTC. Protein sequence: CASSGGGYRETQYF.

This clonotype has just one count. This rearrangement joins TRBV6-5 to TRBJ2-1; 14 positions agree with TRBD2. The closer fit of TRBJ2-7 to the DNA end suggests the J call may be wrong. Germline assignment: CDR1 MNHEY and CDR2 SVGAGI. There are 19 residues in the CDR3. Here the CDR3 DNA reads TGTGCCAGCAGTTACTCGGGCCAGGGGGGGACTAGCGGGAGCGATGAGCAGTACTTC. Its translation: CASSYSGQGGTSGSDEQYF.

The rearrangement uses TRBV7-9 and TRBJ2-5, with D possibly being TRBD2 (6 bases). Germline lookup yields CDR1 SEHNR and CDR2 FQNEAQ (reference sequence). The CDR3 contains 17 residues. The V gene lost 8 bases and the J gene lost 11 bases, with 33 bases spanning the gap. The CDR3 nucleotides read TGTGCCAGCGAGTTCCCGGAGCGGGCTCAACGGAGCAGGAAGCAGTACTTC. As protein: CASEFPERAQRSRKQYF.

The rearrangement links TRBV29-1 to TRBJ1-5; TRBD1 agrees at 11 bases. The CDR3 is 14 residues long. The ends lost 6 bases at V and 2 bases at J; junction bases unmatched: 3. In germline, CDR1 is SQVTM, CDR2 ANQGSEA. The CDR3: CSVGGQGGNQPQHF. The CDR3 nucleotides read TGCAGCGTGGGGGGACAGGGGGGCAATCAGCCCCAGCATTTT.

The rearrangement links TRBV7-2 to TRBJ2-5; possibly TRBD1 or TRBD2 for D (5 bases each). V lost 1 base and J 4 bases, leaving 10 bases between the germline ends. CDR1 and CDR2 (germline): SGHTA, FQGNSA. The CDR3 covers 14 residues. The CDR3 protein is CASSLGGVGETQYF. CDR3 sequence (DNA): TGTGCCAGCAGCTTAGGAGGGGTCGGAGAGACCCAGTACTTC. Full variable domain (remainder filled in from reference TRBV7-2 and TRBJ2-5): GAGVSQSPSNKVTEKGKDVELRCDPISGHTALYWYRQSLGQGLEFLIYFQGNSAPDKSGLPSDRFSAERTGGSVSTLTIQRTQQEDSAVYLCASSLGGVGETQYFGPGTRLLVL.

The CDR3 loop is CASSEVGDGMNTEAFF. The CDR3 nucleotides are TGCGCCAGCAGTGAGGTTGGGGATGGGATGAACACTGAAGCTTTCTTT. The rearrangement uses TRBV10-1 and TRBJ1-1; D gene ambiguous. Between the trimmed V and J ends, which lost 2 bases and 0 bases, there was a span of 13 bases. The germline CDR1 and CDR2 sequences are WNHNN and SYGVQD (reference sequence). This CDR3 is 16 amino acids long.

This sequence joins TRBV29-1 and TRBJ2-3, with D perhaps TRBD1 or TRBD2 (5 bases each). The CDR3 is 15 residues long. Germline CDR1 reads SQVTM; CDR2 reads ANQGSEA. V was shortened by 5 bases and J by 0 bases, with 15 bases between the two germline ends. For the CDR3, the DNA is TGCAGCGTTAGTTCGTTTGGGGGTAGCACAGATACGCAGTATTTT. Translated: CSVSSFGGSTDTQYF.

This clonotype was seen repeatedly, ten times or more. The rearrangement links TRBV20-1 to TRBJ1-5; D is possibly TRBD1 (6 bases). Germline CDR1 is DFQATT and CDR2 is SNEGSKA (reference sequence). This CDR3 comprises 19 residues. Trimming pared 6 bases from V and 0 bases from J, leaving 27 bases between. CDR3 nucleotides: TGCAGTGCCCCAAATGCCAAGGGACACCGCGATCATAGCAATCAGCCCCAGCATTTT. Its protein product is CSAPNAKGHRDHSNQPQHF.

This clonotype was seen a few times. The rearrangement joins TRBV5-1 to TRBJ2-1; 7 bases line up with TRBD1. Germline loops: CDR1 SGHRS, CDR2 YFSETQ. This CDR3 contains 17 residues. With V trimmed by 4 bases and J by 6 bases, 16 bases remained unmatched. The chain's CDR3 is CASSRTPFDRATNEQFF. The CDR3, as DNA: TGCGCCAGCAGCAGGACCCCGTTTGACAGGGCTACCAATGAGCAGTTCTTC.

The V and J genes are TRBV28 and TRBJ1-1; D remains ambiguous. V dropped 10 bases and J dropped 0 bases, with 18 bases sitting between them. The CDR3 runs to 15 residues. Germline CDR1 MDHEN, CDR2 SYDVKM. The CDR3 loop reads CATSAVVGMNTEAFF. CDR3 DNA sequence: TGTGCCACCTCAGCGGTTGTGGGGATGAACACTGAAGCTTTCTTT. Based on the CDR3 plus reference TRBV28 and TRBJ1-1, the full variable domain is DVKVTQSSRYLVKRTGEKVFLECVQDMDHENMFWYRQDPGLGLRLIYFSYDVKMKEKGDIPEGYSVSREKKERFSLILESASTNQTSMYLCATSAVVGMNTEAFFGQGTRLTVV.